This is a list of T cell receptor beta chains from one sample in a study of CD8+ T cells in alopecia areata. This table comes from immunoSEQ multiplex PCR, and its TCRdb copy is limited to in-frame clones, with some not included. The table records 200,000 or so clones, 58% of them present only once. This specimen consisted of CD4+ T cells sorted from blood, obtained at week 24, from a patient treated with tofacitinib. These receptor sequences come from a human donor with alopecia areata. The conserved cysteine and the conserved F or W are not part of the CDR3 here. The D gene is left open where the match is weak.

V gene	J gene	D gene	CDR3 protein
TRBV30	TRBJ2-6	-	AWVRDTYSGASVLT
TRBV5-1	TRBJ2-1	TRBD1	ASSLETGGNEQF
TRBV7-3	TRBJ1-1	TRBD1	ASSENRGVGEAF
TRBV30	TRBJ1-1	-	AWSAASRADNTEAF
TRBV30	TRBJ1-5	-	AWSGGVNQPQH
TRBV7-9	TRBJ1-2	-	ASSLAKTIQ
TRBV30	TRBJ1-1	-	AWRTGASEAF
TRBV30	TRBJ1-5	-	AWDESKGEPQH
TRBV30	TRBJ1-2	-	AWIVQDGDGYT
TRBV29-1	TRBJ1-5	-	SVGQHNQPQH
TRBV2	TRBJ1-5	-	ASNLDGDSNQPQH
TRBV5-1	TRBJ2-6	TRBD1	ASSDGQGATAGANVLT
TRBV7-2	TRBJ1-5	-	ASSLALLQPQH
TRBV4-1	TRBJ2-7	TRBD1	ASSQVRTGSGEQY
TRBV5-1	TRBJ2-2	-	ASSLTDGELF
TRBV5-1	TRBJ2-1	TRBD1	ASSFQGDGNEQF
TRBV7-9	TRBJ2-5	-	ASSLAGSGRVQETQY
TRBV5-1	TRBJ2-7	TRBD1	ASSSGTGLYEQY